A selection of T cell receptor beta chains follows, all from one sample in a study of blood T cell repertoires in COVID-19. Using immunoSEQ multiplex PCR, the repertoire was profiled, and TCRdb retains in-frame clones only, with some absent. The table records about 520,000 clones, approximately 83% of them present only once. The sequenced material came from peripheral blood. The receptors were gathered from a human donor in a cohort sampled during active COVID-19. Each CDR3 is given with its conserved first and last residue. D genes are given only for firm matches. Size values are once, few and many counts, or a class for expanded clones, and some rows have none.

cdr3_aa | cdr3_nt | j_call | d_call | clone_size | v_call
CASSSDSYYEQYF | TGCGCCAGCAGCTCGGACAGTTACTACGAGCAGTACTTC | TRBJ2-7 | - | - | TRBV5-1
CASSLSGQRYGYTF | TGTGCCAGCAGTTTAAGCGGACAGCGCTATGGCTACACCTTC | TRBJ1-2 | - | - | TRBV27
CASSPSAGYEQYF | TGCGCCAGCAGCCCAAGCGCTGGCTACGAGCAGTACTTC | TRBJ2-7 | - | - | TRBV5-1
CASGLDRGLSFANYGYTF | TGTGCTAGTGGTTTGGACCGAGGGCTTAGTTTCGCTAACTATGGCTACACCTTC | TRBJ1-2 | - | - | TRBV12-5
CAWSRGPLVSNTEAFF | TGTGCCTGGAGCAGGGGGCCTCTCGTCTCTAACACTGAAGCTTTCTTT | TRBJ1-1 | TRBD1 | - | TRBV30
CASPPHLNTEAFF | TGTGCCAGCCCGCCTCACTTGAACACTGAAGCTTTCTTT | TRBJ1-1 | - | - | TRBV6-5
CASSLAGGFVTDTQYF | TGTGCCAGCAGCTTGGCGGGAGGGTTTGTCACAGATACGCAGTATTTT | TRBJ2-3 | TRBD2 | - | TRBV7-2
CASSLGTVYSPLHF | TGTGCCAGCAGTCTAGGTACCGTCTATTCACCCCTCCACTTT | TRBJ1-6 | - | - | TRBV28
CASSDRTGGNEKLFF | TGTGCCAGCAGCGATCGGACGGGGGGTAATGAAAAACTGTTTTTT | TRBJ1-4 | - | - | TRBV9
CASRTGQGSDYGYTF | TGTGCCAGCAGAACCGGACAGGGTTCAGATTATGGCTACACCTTC | TRBJ1-2 | TRBD1 | - | TRBV6-5
CASSYSFFGSGTDTQYF | TGTGCCAGCAGTTACAGTTTTTTTGGGAGTGGCACAGATACGCAGTATTTT | TRBJ2-3 | - | - | TRBV6-2/TRBV6-3
CASSFGFQETQYF | TGTGCCAGCAGTTTCGGTTTTCAAGAGACCCAGTACTTC | TRBJ2-5 | - | - | TRBV7-2
CASSNRGYEQYF | TGTGCCAGCAGTAACAGGGGTTACGAGCAGTACTTC | TRBJ2-7 | TRBD1 | many | TRBV6-2/TRBV6-3
CASSQEYPGSGANVLTF | TGTGCCAGCAGCCAAGAATATCCCGGGTCTGGGGCCAACGTCCTGACTTTC | TRBJ2-6 | - | - | TRBV4-2
CASSPRHVPGNTIYF | TGTGCCAGCAGCCCTCGACATGTCCCTGGAAACACCATATATTTT | TRBJ1-3 | - | once | TRBV5-4
CASSVERGTNTGELFF | TGTGCCAGCAGCGTGGAGCGGGGGACGAACACCGGGGAGCTGTTTTTT | TRBJ2-2 | TRBD2 | - | TRBV7-9
CATSRGGAGETQYF | TGTGCCACCAGCAGAGGAGGAGCGGGGGAGACCCAGTACTTC | TRBJ2-5 | TRBD2 | once | TRBV15
CASSLAFLAGETQYF | TGTGCCAGCAGCTTAGCGTTCCTGGCGGGGGAGACCCAGTACTTC | TRBJ2-5 | - | - | TRBV7-9
CASIWSGEGMRTDTQYF | TGTGCCAGCATCTGGTCGGGGGAGGGGATGAGGACAGATACGCAGTATTTT | TRBJ2-3 | TRBD2 | - | TRBV27
CASSHGGATSGRGLDEQFF | TGTGCCAGCAGCCATGGGGGGGCGACTAGCGGGAGGGGATTAGATGAGCAGTTCTTC | TRBJ2-1 | - | - | TRBV21-1
CASSLGTANTEAFF | TGCGCCAGCAGCTTGGGGACAGCAAACACTGAAGCTTTCTTT | TRBJ1-1 | - | - | TRBV5-1
CSVVDRVGEAFF | TGCAGCGTCGTGGACAGGGTGGGTGAAGCTTTCTTT | TRBJ1-1 | TRBD1 | - | TRBV29-1
CASGRYQETQYF | TGTGCCAGTGGGAGATACCAAGAGACCCAGTACTTC | TRBJ2-5 | - | - | TRBV19
CASSYGQGADTQYF | TGTGCCAGTAGCTACGGACAGGGGGCAGATACGCAGTATTTT | TRBJ2-3 | TRBD1 | - | TRBV19
CATSRERGTGEAFF | TGTGCCACCAGCAGAGAACGGGGGACAGGGGAAGCTTTCTTT | TRBJ1-1 | TRBD1 | - | TRBV15
CASSLGYGFGTEAFF | TGCGCCAGCAGCTTGGGGTACGGGTTCGGCACTGAAGCTTTCTTT | TRBJ1-1 | - | - | TRBV5-1
CASSPTGGPADTQYF | TGTGCCAGCAGCCCCACGGGAGGGCCCGCAGATACGCAGTATTTT | TRBJ2-3 | TRBD2 | - | TRBV7-2
CASSPDYAGNEQFF | TGTGCCAGCAGCCCCGATTACGCGGGCAATGAGCAGTTCTTC | TRBJ2-1 | - | - | TRBV7-2
CSVGDGGNTIYF | TGCAGCGTTGGAGACGGGGGAAACACCATATATTTT | TRBJ1-3 | - | few | TRBV29-1
CASSGGSAYEQYF | TGTGCCAGCAGCGGCGGGAGTGCCTACGAGCAGTACTTC | TRBJ2-7 | TRBD2 | - | TRBV11-3
CSVADIPAGELFF | TGCAGCGTTGCTGACATCCCCGCCGGGGAGCTGTTTTTT | TRBJ2-2 | - | - | TRBV29-1
CASSRGLADEETQYF | TGTGCCAGCAGCCGAGGACTAGCGGACGAGGAGACCCAGTACTTC | TRBJ2-5 | TRBD2 | - | TRBV9
CASSLSGTVTEAFF | TGTGCCAGCAGTTTATCGGGGACAGTCACTGAAGCTTTCTTT | TRBJ1-1 | TRBD1 | few | TRBV27
CSASIPLLKNIQYF | TGCAGTGCTAGTATCCCCCTCCTGAAAAACATTCAGTACTTC | TRBJ2-4 | - | - | TRBV20-1
CASSKGRQVVGYTF | TGTGCCAGCTCAAAGGGTCGACAGGTCGTAGGCTACACCTTC | TRBJ1-2 | - | - | TRBV18
CASSFRNEKLFF | TGTGCCAGCAGCTTCAGAAATGAAAAACTGTTTTTT | TRBJ1-4 | - | - | TRBV5-6
CASSESGGRADTQYF | TGCGCCAGCAGTGAGTCGGGCGGGAGGGCAGATACGCAGTATTTT | TRBJ2-3 | TRBD2 | - | TRBV10-1
CATERTERSPLHF | TGTGCCACCGAGCGGACCGAAAGGTCACCCCTCCACTTT | TRBJ1-6 | - | few | TRBV7-9
CASSDPRWSSGSMIKYEQYF | TGTGCCAGCAGCGACCCACGGTGGAGTAGCGGGAGTATGATTAAGTACGAGCAGTACTTC | TRBJ2-7 | TRBD2 | - | TRBV2
CASSWGGSNQPQHF | TGTGCCAGCAGTTGGGGAGGAAGCAATCAGCCCCAGCATTTT | TRBJ1-5 | - | - | TRBV6-5
CASSQDLDSPGNSYEQYF | TGTGCCAGCAGCCAAGATTTGGATTCCCCCGGGAACTCCTACGAGCAGTACTTC | TRBJ2-7 | - | - | TRBV14
CASKELARAIEQYF | TGTGCCAGCAAGGAACTAGCGCGGGCGATCGAGCAGTACTTC | TRBJ2-7 | TRBD2 | - | TRBV6-5
CASSQNSGQGFGYTF | TGTGCCAGCAGCCAAAATTCGGGACAGGGTTTTGGCTACACCTTC | TRBJ1-2 | TRBD1 | - | TRBV3-1/TRBV3-2
CASSIPWTGDQPQHF | TGTGCCAGTAGTATCCCCTGGACAGGGGATCAGCCCCAGCATTTT | TRBJ1-5 | TRBD1 | many | TRBV19
CATSGERNEQFF | TGTGCCACCTCAGGGGAAAGGAATGAGCAGTTCTTC | TRBJ2-1 | - | - | TRBV2
CAWSRGVGAYEQYF | TGTGCCTGGAGCCGCGGGGTGGGGGCCTACGAGCAGTACTTC | TRBJ2-7 | - | few | TRBV30
CASRATTGSGSPLHF | TGTGCCAGCAGAGCTACGACAGGGTCTGGTTCACCCCTCCACTTT | TRBJ1-6 | TRBD1 | few | TRBV6-5
CASNDRGPPNEKLFF | TGTGCCAGTAATGACAGGGGGCCGCCTAATGAAAAACTGTTTTTT | TRBJ1-4 | TRBD1 | - | TRBV19
CASSLGLRNSPLHF | TGCGCCAGCAGCTTGGGTCTGCGGAATTCACCCCTCCACTTT | TRBJ1-6 | - | - | TRBV5-1
CAISELGHLTGELFF | TGTGCCATCAGTGAATTGGGACATCTCACCGGGGAGCTGTTTTTT | TRBJ2-2 | - | - | TRBV10-3
CAISESWTGGGYTF | TGTGCCATCAGTGAATCTTGGACAGGAGGCGGCTACACCTTC | TRBJ1-2 | TRBD1 | - | TRBV10-3
CASTPGGGPGEQYF | TGTGCCAGCACACCCGGGGGTGGGCCCGGCGAGCAGTACTTC | TRBJ2-7 | - | - | TRBV7-9
CALQGARWTEAFF | TGTGCCTTACAGGGGGCGCGGTGGACTGAAGCTTTCTTT | TRBJ1-1 | TRBD1 | - | TRBV30
CASSQLEGTGELFF | TGTGCCAGCAGCCAACTAGAGGGCACGGGGGAGCTGTTTTTT | TRBJ2-2 | - | - | TRBV11-2
CASSFSSSPLHF | TGTGCCAGCAGTTTCTCTTCTTCACCCCTCCACTTT | TRBJ1-6 | - | - | TRBV12-3/TRBV12-4
CATFVRDRGGYTF | TGTGCCACCTTTGTAAGGGACAGGGGAGGCTACACCTTC | TRBJ1-2 | TRBD1 | - | TRBV28
CASSLGLAEAYEQYF | TGTGCCAGCAGCCTAGGACTAGCGGAGGCCTACGAGCAGTACTTC | TRBJ2-7 | TRBD2 | - | TRBV6-2/TRBV6-3
CASAVGGATNEKLFF | TGTGCCAGCGCAGTGGGGGGTGCAACTAATGAAAAACTGTTTTTT | TRBJ1-4 | - | few | TRBV28
CASSDRGLVNGYTF | TGTGCCAGCAGTGACAGGGGATTAGTTAATGGCTACACCTTC | TRBJ1-2 | TRBD1 | - | TRBV27